These T cell receptor beta chains were read from a single sample in a study of cytomegalovirus exposure and HLA in healthy donors. The repertoire was sequenced with immunoSEQ multiplex PCR; TCRdb's copy has only in-frame clones and lacks some. The sample has around 170,000 clones; approximately 78% are singletons. The sequencing input was PBMCs. The receptor source for this set is a young woman in good health and CMV-seronegative. CDR3s include the opening cysteine and the closing phenylalanine or tryptophan. Fields, in order: clone size, J gene, CDR3 length, V gene, CDR3 protein. Clone size is not always given. Where it is, it says once, few, many or a class for expanded clones.

>.|TRBJ1-5|14|TRBV5-8
CASSPRDRAAPQHF
>.|TRBJ1-2|14|TRBV6-5
CASTDAGGNYGYTF
>once|.|16|TRBV27
CASRPWTSGRLNEQYF
>.|TRBJ2-1|12|TRBV11-2
CASSFLGNEQFF
>.|TRBJ2-7|12|TRBV28
CASGTGGVEQYF
>.|TRBJ2-2|16|TRBV18
CASSPQDREITGELFF
>.|TRBJ1-1|18|TRBV7-6
CASSSYLKQGDPNTEAFF
>.|TRBJ2-5|15|TRBV18
CASSPQQGGEETQYF
>once|TRBJ1-3|19|TRBV27
CASSLYWTGAADKGNTIYF
>once|.|14|TRBV9
CASGTSGGVGEQYF
>.|TRBJ2-3|13|TRBV10-1
CASSEQITDTQYF
>.|TRBJ2-6|17|TRBV6-1
CASSEYYSFTGANVLTF
>few|TRBJ1-6|14|TRBV6-5
CASRTGSYNSPLHF
>.|TRBJ1-5|15|TRBV6-1
CASIKGQGGFQPQHF
>.|TRBJ1-1|13|TRBV6-6
CASSYLTAPEAFF
>.|TRBJ1-2|14|TRBV18
CASSPTQRNYGYTF
>.|TRBJ2-7|14|TRBV2
CARDLDSAANEQYF
>.|TRBJ2-1|12|TRBV30
CAWTESGIQQFF
>.|TRBJ2-2|16|TRBV7-9
CASSRAPSGNTGELFF
>many|TRBJ2-1|15|TRBV28
CASRLQGQGPTEQFF
>.|TRBJ2-7|12|TRBV2
CASSELAAVEYF
>.|TRBJ1-5|14|TRBV19
CASSMWDRVQPQHF
>once|TRBJ2-1|15|TRBV11-2
CASSQWGQGKNEQFF
>.|TRBJ2-6|16|TRBV27
CASSSGQASGANVLTF
>.|TRBJ1-1|13|TRBV9
CASRWTGNTEAFF
>few|TRBJ1-6|13|TRBV5-1
CASSPESTGTRTF
>.|TRBJ2-7|14|TRBV6-6
CASSHPGQNYEQYF
>.|TRBJ2-7|17|TRBV11-2
CASSSMWTSGSSYEQYF
>.|TRBJ2-5|17|TRBV7-8
CASSLHGLGGKVETQYF
>.|TRBJ1-1|15|TRBV6-1
CASIPDRGMNTEAFF
>.|TRBJ2-1|13|TRBV19
CASSPRVYYEQFF
>.|TRBJ1-6|15|TRBV7-9
CASSFTTGINSPLHF
>.|TRBJ1-2|14|TRBV7-9
CASSQPEGATGYTF
>.|TRBJ1-1|12|TRBV6-1
CASKGANTEAFF
>.|TRBJ2-6|16|TRBV5-1
CASSPTVTSGANVLTF
>.|TRBJ2-1|15|TRBV28
CASSFRGTPNNEQFF
>.|TRBJ2-7|14|TRBV28
CASSFLDISYEQYF
>.|TRBJ1-1|11|TRBV10-3
CAIGADTEAFF